This section outlines one T cell receptor beta chain sequence together with its context. Its antigen is currently unknown. Reprocessing the 5' RACE reads, TCRdb reports a single entry for every CDR3 protein and omits DNA. The sample has a few hundred thousand distinct CDR3 sequences. The germline gives CDR1 LGHNT, CDR2 FRNRAP. This CDR3 contains 17 residues. The source of the sample is a study of monozygotic twins with inflammatory bowel disease. The study's findings and limits: Backing was not found for a single strong signal or clonotype associated with IBD. IBD patients carried less diverse TCRbeta repertoires (inverse Simpson) than healthy co-twins.

The receptor was isolated from a human donor with ulcerative colitis or Crohn's disease, or a healthy co-twin of an affected twin (not recorded which). Sequences were obtained from blood. The J gene is TRBJ2-1, the V gene TRBV12-5; absent DNA, TCRdb's TRBD1 call cannot be checked. The CDR3 sequence: CASGYRSPAVSRDEQFF.